A selection of T cell receptor beta chains follows, all from one sample in a study of blood T cell repertoires in COVID-19. The data were produced by immunoSEQ multiplex PCR, yet TCRdb's version contains in-frame clones alone and is incomplete. This table has 75,000 to 85,000 clones, 70% to 90% appearing once. What was sequenced was peripheral blood. Receptors originate from a human donor in a cohort sampled during active COVID-19. Both conserved end residues are part of each CDR3. The order of the fields is V gene, D gene, clone size, J gene, CDR3 protein, CDR3 DNA. The D gene is left open where the match is weak. Expanded clones get a size class; other rows say once, few or many, or leave the size out.

v_call: TRBV9
d_call: .
clone_size: .
j_call: TRBJ1-1
cdr3_aa: CASSSDGIATEAFF
cdr3_nt: TGTGCCAGCAGCTCGGACGGGATAGCCACTGAAGCTTTCTTT

v_call: TRBV4-3
d_call: .
clone_size: .
j_call: TRBJ2-3
cdr3_aa: CASSPAWGVRADTQYF
cdr3_nt: TGCGCCAGCAGCCCTGCATGGGGGGTGCGGGCAGATACGCAGTATTTT

v_call: TRBV19
d_call: TRBD1
clone_size: .
j_call: TRBJ1-2
cdr3_aa: CASMDRRNPHNGYTF
cdr3_nt: TGTGCCAGTATGGACAGGCGGAACCCCCATAATGGCTACACCTTC

v_call: TRBV7-8
d_call: TRBD1
clone_size: .
j_call: TRBJ2-7
cdr3_aa: CASSLGQGVYEQYF
cdr3_nt: TGTGCCAGCAGCTTAGGACAGGGGGTATACGAGCAGTACTTC

v_call: TRBV28
d_call: .
clone_size: .
j_call: TRBJ1-1
cdr3_aa: CASSLPGRVMEAFF
cdr3_nt: TGTGCCAGCAGTCTCCCGGGCAGGGTTATGGAAGCTTTCTTT

v_call: TRBV5-8
d_call: .
clone_size: once
j_call: TRBJ2-1
cdr3_aa: CASSPRTVARGEQFF
cdr3_nt: TGTGCCAGCAGCCCCCGGACAGTGGCACGTGGTGAGCAGTTCTTC

v_call: TRBV5-4
d_call: .
clone_size: .
j_call: TRBJ1-1
cdr3_aa: CASSLSGGTEAFF
cdr3_nt: TGTGCCAGCAGCTTGTCCGGGGGCACTGAAGCTTTCTTT

v_call: TRBV11-3
d_call: TRBD2
clone_size: .
j_call: TRBJ2-2
cdr3_aa: CASSLTGTGGTGELFF
cdr3_nt: TGTGCCAGCAGCTTGACCGGGACGGGAGGGACCGGGGAGCTGTTTTTT

v_call: TRBV5-4
d_call: TRBD1
clone_size: .
j_call: TRBJ1-2
cdr3_aa: CASSTGQGGYTF
cdr3_nt: TGTGCCAGCAGCACCGGACAGGGCGGCTACACCTTC

v_call: TRBV25-1
d_call: TRBD1
clone_size: .
j_call: TRBJ2-5
cdr3_aa: CASSGGTGEIETQYF
cdr3_nt: TGTGCCAGCAGTGGCGGGACAGGGGAGATAGAGACCCAGTACTTC

v_call: TRBV6-5
d_call: TRBD1
clone_size: .
j_call: TRBJ2-6
cdr3_aa: CAGRDRAPGANVLTF
cdr3_nt: TGTGCTGGGCGGGACAGGGCCCCTGGGGCCAACGTCCTGACTTTC

v_call: TRBV5-1
d_call: .
clone_size: .
j_call: TRBJ1-4
cdr3_aa: CASSLASTGRTTNEKLFF
cdr3_nt: TGCGCCAGCAGCTTGGCCAGTACAGGCAGAACAACTAATGAAAAACTGTTTTTT

v_call: TRBV5-4
d_call: TRBD2
clone_size: .
j_call: TRBJ2-3
cdr3_aa: CASSLRLAGVDTQYF
cdr3_nt: TGTGCCAGCAGCTTGCGGTTAGCGGGAGTAGATACGCAGTATTTT

v_call: TRBV3-1/TRBV3-2
d_call: .
clone_size: .
j_call: TRBJ2-7
cdr3_aa: CASSQPTRLYEQYF
cdr3_nt: TGTGCCAGCAGCCAACCCACTAGGCTCTACGAGCAGTACTTC

v_call: TRBV27
d_call: TRBD1
clone_size: .
j_call: TRBJ2-2
cdr3_aa: CASSLTGGITGELFF
cdr3_nt: TGTGCCAGCAGTTTGACAGGGGGGATCACCGGGGAGCTGTTTTTT

v_call: TRBV5-1
d_call: .
clone_size: .
j_call: TRBJ2-1
cdr3_aa: CASSLARGALSYNEQFF
cdr3_nt: TGCGCCAGCAGCTTGGCCAGGGGCGCGCTATCCTACAATGAGCAGTTCTTC

v_call: TRBV11-3
d_call: .
clone_size: .
j_call: TRBJ1-5
cdr3_aa: CASSGKEGLSNQPQHF
cdr3_nt: TGTGCCAGCAGCGGAAAGGAGGGGCTGAGCAATCAGCCCCAGCATTTT

v_call: TRBV29-1
d_call: .
clone_size: .
j_call: TRBJ2-4
cdr3_aa: CSVEQVDIQYF
cdr3_nt: TGCAGCGTTGAACAGGTGGACATTCAGTACTTC

v_call: TRBV6-1
d_call: .
clone_size: .
j_call: TRBJ1-2
cdr3_aa: CASSEGGGANYGYTF
cdr3_nt: TGTGCCAGCAGTGAAGGCGGGGGTGCAAACTATGGCTACACCTTC

v_call: TRBV7-3
d_call: TRBD2
clone_size: .
j_call: TRBJ2-2
cdr3_aa: CASSLTSGGYTGELFF
cdr3_nt: TGTGCCAGCAGCCTGACTAGCGGGGGGTACACCGGGGAGCTGTTTTTT

v_call: TRBV4-2
d_call: TRBD2
clone_size: .
j_call: TRBJ2-5
cdr3_aa: CASSRGLAGVGETQYF
cdr3_nt: TGTGCCAGCAGCCGAGGACTAGCGGGAGTAGGTGAGACCCAGTACTTC

v_call: TRBV7-9
d_call: TRBD1
clone_size: few
j_call: TRBJ2-2
cdr3_aa: CASSQPTGRSGELFF
cdr3_nt: TGTGCCAGCAGCCAACCGACAGGGCGCTCCGGGGAGCTGTTTTTT

v_call: TRBV15
d_call: .
clone_size: once
j_call: TRBJ1-3
cdr3_aa: CATGQGSSGNTIYF
cdr3_nt: TGTGCCACCGGCCAGGGTAGCTCTGGAAACACCATATATTTT

v_call: TRBV4-1
d_call: TRBD2
clone_size: .
j_call: TRBJ2-1
cdr3_aa: CASSSETSGAYNEQFF
cdr3_nt: TGCGCCAGCAGCTCGGAGACTAGCGGGGCCTACAATGAGCAGTTCTTC

v_call: TRBV28
d_call: TRBD1
clone_size: .
j_call: TRBJ1-5
cdr3_aa: CASSSSGTGYQPQHF
cdr3_nt: TGTGCCAGCAGTTCCTCCGGGACAGGTTATCAGCCCCAGCATTTT

v_call: TRBV10-3
d_call: .
clone_size: .
j_call: TRBJ2-7
cdr3_aa: CAISQNRDIEQYF
cdr3_nt: TGTGCCATCAGTCAAAACAGGGATATCGAGCAGTACTTC

v_call: TRBV30
d_call: TRBD1
clone_size: .
j_call: TRBJ1-2
cdr3_aa: CAWREQGAQDYGYTF
cdr3_nt: TGTGCCTGGAGAGAACAGGGGGCGCAGGACTATGGCTACACCTTC

v_call: TRBV7-2
d_call: .
clone_size: .
j_call: TRBJ2-7
cdr3_aa: CASSLGLLGQYF
cdr3_nt: TGTGCCAGCAGCTTGGGACTCCTGGGGCAGTACTTC

v_call: TRBV7-3
d_call: TRBD1
clone_size: .
j_call: TRBJ2-5
cdr3_aa: CASSLGQQETQYF
cdr3_nt: TGTGCCAGCAGCCTGGGACAGCAAGAGACCCAGTACTTC

v_call: TRBV5-1
d_call: .
clone_size: few
j_call: TRBJ1-1
cdr3_aa: CASSLWGEGTEAFF
cdr3_nt: TGCGCCAGCAGCTTGTGGGGAGAGGGCACTGAAGCTTTCTTT

v_call: TRBV4-1
d_call: .
clone_size: .
j_call: TRBJ1-1
cdr3_aa: CASSQVRGTEAFF
cdr3_nt: TGCGCCAGCAGCCAAGTCAGGGGCACTGAAGCTTTCTTT

v_call: TRBV4-1
d_call: .
clone_size: .
j_call: TRBJ2-1
cdr3_aa: CASSQDRASTGLRNEQFF
cdr3_nt: TGCGCCAGCAGCCAAGATCGGGCTTCTACAGGGTTAAGGAATGAGCAGTTCTTC

v_call: TRBV24-1
d_call: TRBD2
clone_size: .
j_call: TRBJ2-1
cdr3_aa: CATSDEAGASSGIGPYNEQFF
cdr3_nt: TGTGCCACCAGTGATGAAGCGGGGGCAAGTAGCGGGATAGGTCCCTACAATGAGCAGTTCTTC

v_call: TRBV28
d_call: .
clone_size: once
j_call: TRBJ2-3
cdr3_aa: CASSLVLGDTQYF
cdr3_nt: TGTGCCAGCAGTTTGGTCCTAGGAGATACGCAGTATTTT

v_call: TRBV11-2
d_call: .
clone_size: few
j_call: TRBJ2-5
cdr3_aa: CASSRDNQETQYF
cdr3_nt: TGTGCCAGCAGCCGGGACAACCAAGAGACCCAGTACTTC

v_call: TRBV18
d_call: .
clone_size: .
j_call: TRBJ1-1
cdr3_aa: CASSPGPNTEAFF
cdr3_nt: TGTGCCAGCTCACCAGGGCCGAACACTGAAGCTTTCTTT

v_call: TRBV5-1
d_call: TRBD2
clone_size: .
j_call: TRBJ2-3
cdr3_aa: CASSPGLATSTDTQYF
cdr3_nt: TGCGCCAGCAGCCCCGGACTAGCGACTAGCACAGATACGCAGTATTTT

v_call: TRBV28
d_call: TRBD1
clone_size: .
j_call: TRBJ2-3
cdr3_aa: CASSLARQGADTQYF
cdr3_nt: TGTGCCAGCAGTTTGGCCCGACAGGGAGCAGATACGCAGTATTTT

v_call: TRBV4-1
d_call: TRBD1
clone_size: few
j_call: TRBJ1-2
cdr3_aa: CASSRTGGYGYTF
cdr3_nt: TGCGCCAGCAGCCGGACAGGGGGATATGGCTACACCTTC

v_call: TRBV27
d_call: TRBD1
clone_size: once
j_call: TRBJ2-7
cdr3_aa: CASRPGQGPYEQYF
cdr3_nt: TGTGCCAGCAGGCCCGGACAGGGGCCCTACGAGCAGTACTTC

v_call: TRBV4-1
d_call: TRBD2
clone_size: .
j_call: TRBJ2-1
cdr3_aa: CASSQRKTSGRAGSTYNEQFF
cdr3_nt: TGCGCCAGCAGCCAAAGAAAGACTAGCGGGAGGGCCGGCTCCACCTACAATGAGCAGTTCTTC

v_call: TRBV7-3
d_call: TRBD1
clone_size: .
j_call: TRBJ2-6
cdr3_aa: CASSPGQGRTGANVLTF
cdr3_nt: TGTGCCAGCAGCCCGGGACAGGGAAGGACTGGGGCCAACGTCCTGACTTTC

v_call: TRBV2
d_call: .
clone_size: .
j_call: TRBJ2-3
cdr3_aa: CASSGGRVPTDTQYF
cdr3_nt: TGTGCCAGCAGTGGGGGCCGAGTACCTACAGATACGCAGTATTTT

v_call: TRBV2
d_call: TRBD2
clone_size: once
j_call: TRBJ2-2
cdr3_aa: CASSPRTSGKAGELFF
cdr3_nt: TGTGCCAGCAGCCCCAGGACTAGCGGGAAGGCCGGGGAGCTGTTTTTT

v_call: TRBV6-1
d_call: .
clone_size: .
j_call: TRBJ1-5
cdr3_aa: CASSDRQGGNQPQHF
cdr3_nt: TGTGCCAGCAGTGATCGGCAGGGCGGCAATCAGCCCCAGCATTTT

v_call: TRBV11-3
d_call: .
clone_size: .
j_call: TRBJ1-2
cdr3_aa: CASSLTGGAVLRNYGYTF
cdr3_nt: TGTGCCAGCAGCTTAACCGGTGGGGCGGTCCTTCGCAACTATGGCTACACCTTC

v_call: TRBV7-9
d_call: TRBD1
clone_size: .
j_call: TRBJ1-2
cdr3_aa: CASSFRDSYGYTF
cdr3_nt: TGTGCCAGCAGCTTCCGGGACAGCTATGGCTACACCTTC

v_call: TRBV4-1
d_call: .
clone_size: .
j_call: TRBJ2-3
cdr3_aa: CASSQAQGPFIGDTQYF
cdr3_nt: TGCGCCAGCAGCCAAGCGCAGGGGCCCTTTATAGGAGATACGCAGTATTTT

v_call: TRBV24-1
d_call: TRBD1
clone_size: .
j_call: TRBJ2-5
cdr3_aa: CATSDGDRGVQETQYF
cdr3_nt: TGTGCCACCAGTGATGGGGACAGGGGGGTCCAAGAGACCCAGTACTTC

v_call: TRBV7-9
d_call: TRBD1
clone_size: few
j_call: TRBJ1-1
cdr3_aa: CASSNRDRGTEAFF
cdr3_nt: TGTGCCAGCAGCAACCGGGACAGGGGGACTGAAGCTTTCTTT

v_call: TRBV27
d_call: .
clone_size: .
j_call: TRBJ2-7
cdr3_aa: CASSQGSYEQYF
cdr3_nt: TGTGCCAGCAGCCAAGGGAGTTACGAGCAGTACTTC

v_call: TRBV6-5
d_call: TRBD1
clone_size: .
j_call: TRBJ1-5
cdr3_aa: CASNRDRADQPQHF
cdr3_nt: TGTGCCAGCAATAGGGACAGGGCAGACCAGCCCCAGCATTTT

v_call: TRBV4-1
d_call: .
clone_size: .
j_call: TRBJ2-7
cdr3_aa: CASSRSGANSYEQYF
cdr3_nt: TGCGCCAGCAGCCGCAGCGGAGCCAACTCCTACGAGCAGTACTTC